This entry lists 13 T cell receptor beta chains sequenced from one sample in a study of human T cells and chemical hapten exposure. Time point indicated: healthy volunteer bleed at 6 weeks. The template was total RNA from unfractionated whole blood. TCRdb recomputed calls from the RACE reads with MiXCR, one row per CDR3 protein. The table includes fewer than 50,000 distinct CDR3 sequences, 3.7% detected once. The sequenced material came from whole blood. These receptors came from a human donor in good health. Some clones in this sample may be carry-over from other donors' samples.

There are a few counts of this clonotype. The chain carries TRBV5-1 and TRBJ1-1; a possible D gene is TRBD1 (6 bases). In germline, CDR1 is SGHRS, CDR2 YFSETQ. V was pared by 2 bases and J by 0 bases, with 8 bases between. This CDR3 contains 14 residues. The CDR3 here is CASSFGQMNTEAFF. Written as DNA, the CDR3 is TGCGCCAGCAGCTTTGGACAGATGAACACTGAAGCTTTCTTT.

The genes are TRBV3-1 and TRBJ2-1; D might be TRBD2 (5 bases). Trimming removed 5 bases at V and 12 bases at J, with 17 bases between. Per the germline V gene, CDR1 is LGHDT and CDR2 is YNNKEL (reference sequence). The CDR3 totals 13 residues. The CDR3 sequence is CASSSAWRPGQFF. CDR3 bases: TGTGCCAGCAGCTCGGCCTGGAGGCCAGGGCAGTTCTTC.

This clonotype was seen at least ten times. J is TRBJ1-1 and V is TRBV7-3, with 8 bases aligning to TRBD1. This CDR3 contains 13 residues. Trimming took 5 bases from V and 8 from J; bases not matched to a gene: 7. The germline gives CDR1 SGHTA, CDR2 FQGTGA. In DNA, the CDR3 is TGTGCCAGCAGCACCGGGACAGGCACGGAAGCTTTCTTT. It is translated as CASSTGTGTEAFF.

This clonotype came up many times. The gene calls are TRBV5-5 and TRBJ1-4; D may be TRBD1 (6 bases). V lost 4 bases and J 8 bases, leaving 15 bases between the germline ends. Germline CDR1 is SGHKS and CDR2 is YYEKEE (reference sequence). This CDR3 contains 14 residues. CDR3 in amino acids: CASSIEGVEEKLFF. CDR3 DNA sequence: TGTGCCAGCAGCATCGAGGGGGTGGAGGAAAAACTGTTTTTT.

Ten or more counts support this clonotype. CDR3 sequence reads: CASQARETYNEQFF. For the CDR3, the DNA is TGCGCCAGCCAGGCGAGGGAGACCTACAATGAGCAGTTCTTC. The V call is TRBV5-1, the J call TRBJ2-1; tentatively, D is TRBD2 (5 bases). This CDR3 has 14 amino acids. V was clipped by 7 bases and J by 2 bases, with 13 bases between them. Germline assignment: CDR1 SGHRS and CDR2 YFSETQ.

This clonotype showed up just a few times. J is TRBJ2-3 and V is TRBV5-4, with TRBD2 matching 12 bases. V dropped 4 bases and J dropped 5; count of bases not matched to a gene: 5. The CDR3 totals 15 residues. CDR1 and CDR2 (germline): SGHNT, YYREEE (reference sequence). The CDR3 reads CASSPGGLAGDTQYF. CDR3 nucleotides: TGTGCCAGCAGCCCAGGGGGACTAGCGGGAGATACGCAGTATTTT.

The table lists this clonotype with many counts. The genes are TRBV7-9 and TRBJ2-3; no clear D. Trimming shortened V by 0 bases and J by 4 bases, and 14 bases separated the two germline ends. This CDR3 contains 16 residues. Germline V lookup: CDR1 SEHNR, CDR2 FQNEAQ (reference sequence). CDR3 bases: TGTGCCAGCAGCTTAGCCCCGGGCCTCGTCCCAGATACGCAGTATTTT. The encoded protein is CASSLAPGLVPDTQYF.

This clonotype was seen at least ten times. V is TRBV11-3 and J is TRBJ2-7, with a possible D match to TRBD2 (5 bases). The CDR3 totals 14 residues. Trimming removed 5 bases at V and 4 bases at J, with 15 bases between. Per germline, CDR1 SGHNT and CDR2 YENEEA. This chain's CDR3 is CASSPSGSFYEQYF. The CDR3, as DNA: TGTGCCAGCAGCCCCAGCGGTAGCTTTTACGAGCAGTACTTC.

This clonotype was counted many times. This chain joins TRBV7-2 and TRBJ2-3; D is uncertain. Trimming stripped 0 bases from V and 6 bases from J, with 10 bases between. Germline assignment: CDR1 SGHTA and CDR2 FQGNSA. CDR3 length: 14 residues. In DNA form, the CDR3 reads TGTGCCAGCAGCTTAGCGGGTAGGGCCGATACGCAGTATTTT. This sequence encodes CASSLAGRADTQYF.

The chain has TRBV4-1 and TRBJ1-2; possibly TRBD1 for D (5 bases). Germline loops: CDR1 MGHRA, CDR2 YSYEKL. V was trimmed by 4 bases and J by 7 bases, leaving 16 bases between them. The length of the CDR3 is 14 residues. The CDR3 here is CASSRRGREAGYTF. In DNA form, the CDR3 reads TGCGCCAGCAGCCGGAGGGGCAGGGAGGCTGGCTACACCTTC.

This clonotype was detected ten times or more. The chain uses TRBV28 and TRBJ2-7; D is ambiguous. Trimming cost V 8 bases and J 0 bases, with 8 bases left between them. The CDR3 sequence is 12 residues long. Per the germline V gene, CDR1 is MDHEN and CDR2 is SYDVKM. The CDR3 loop reads CASSGNSYEQYF. In nucleotides, the CDR3 is TGTGCCAGCTCCGGCAACTCCTACGAGCAGTACTTC.

At least ten counts were recorded for this clonotype. The chain employs TRBV6-5 and TRBJ2-7; TRBD2 matches at 15 bases. The V gene end was trimmed by 6 bases and the J gene end by 6 bases; junction bases not matched to a gene: 6. CDR3 size: 15 residues. In germline, CDR1 is MNHEY, CDR2 SVGAGI. In DNA, the CDR3 is TGTGCCAGCAGAGGGACTAGCGGGGGGCTAGGCGAGCAGTACTTC. Translated, it gives CASRGTSGGLGEQYF.

V and J are TRBV23-1 and TRBJ2-5; 7 nucleotides match TRBD1. TRBV23-1 qualifies as an ORF whose function is uncertain. The CDR3 covers 13 residues. V shed 4 bases, J shed 4 bases, and the junction held 3 bases outside the gene matches. The CDR3 here is CASSLGTVETQYF. For the CDR3, the DNA is TGCGCCAGCAGTCTCGGGACAGTAGAGACCCAGTACTTC.